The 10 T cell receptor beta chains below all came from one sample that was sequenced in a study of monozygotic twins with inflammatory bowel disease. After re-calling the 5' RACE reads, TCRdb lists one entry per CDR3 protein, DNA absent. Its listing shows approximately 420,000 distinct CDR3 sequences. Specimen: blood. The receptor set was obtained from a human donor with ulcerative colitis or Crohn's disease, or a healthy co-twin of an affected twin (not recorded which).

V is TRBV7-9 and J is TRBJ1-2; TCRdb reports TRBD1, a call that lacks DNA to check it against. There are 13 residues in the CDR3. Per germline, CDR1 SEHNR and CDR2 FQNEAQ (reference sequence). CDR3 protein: CASEGDRGRGYTF. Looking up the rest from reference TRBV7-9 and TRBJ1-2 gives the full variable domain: DTGVSQNPRHKITKRGQNVTFRCDPISEHNRLYWYRQTLGQGPEFLTYFQNEAQLEKSRLLSDRFSAERPKGSFSTLEIQRTEQGDSAMYLCASEGDRGRGYTFGSGTRLTVV.

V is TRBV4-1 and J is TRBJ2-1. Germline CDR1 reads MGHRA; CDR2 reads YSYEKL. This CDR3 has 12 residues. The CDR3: CASSQVGGAKFF.

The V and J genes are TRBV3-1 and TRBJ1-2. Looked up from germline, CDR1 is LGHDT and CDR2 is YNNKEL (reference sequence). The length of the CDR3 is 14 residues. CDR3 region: CASSQDVRGGGYTF.

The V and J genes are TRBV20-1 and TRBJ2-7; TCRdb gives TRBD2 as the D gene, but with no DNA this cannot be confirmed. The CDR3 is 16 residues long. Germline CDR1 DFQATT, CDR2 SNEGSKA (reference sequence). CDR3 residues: CSVPSPGTTFSYEQYF.

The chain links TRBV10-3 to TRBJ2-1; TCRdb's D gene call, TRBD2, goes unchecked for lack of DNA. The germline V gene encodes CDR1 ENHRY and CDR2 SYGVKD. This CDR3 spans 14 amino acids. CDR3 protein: CAISRTSEGNEQFF.

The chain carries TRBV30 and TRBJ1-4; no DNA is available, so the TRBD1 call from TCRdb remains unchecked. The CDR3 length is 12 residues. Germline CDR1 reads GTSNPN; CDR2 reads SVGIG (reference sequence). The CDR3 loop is CALQGGAEKLFF.

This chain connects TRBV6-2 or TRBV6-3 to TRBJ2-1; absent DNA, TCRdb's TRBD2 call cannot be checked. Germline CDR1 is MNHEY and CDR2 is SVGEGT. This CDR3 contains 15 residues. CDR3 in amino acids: CASSISGSSYNEQFF.

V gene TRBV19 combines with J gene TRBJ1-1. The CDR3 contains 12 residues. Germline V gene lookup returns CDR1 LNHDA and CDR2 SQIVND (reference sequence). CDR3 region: CASSIEGMRAFF.

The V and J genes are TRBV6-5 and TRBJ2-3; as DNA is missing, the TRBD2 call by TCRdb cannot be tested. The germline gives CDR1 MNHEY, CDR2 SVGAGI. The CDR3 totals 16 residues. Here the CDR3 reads CASSYSLEGRSGTQYF.

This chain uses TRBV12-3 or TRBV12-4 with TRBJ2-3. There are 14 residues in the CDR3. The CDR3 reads CASSSTVGSDTQYF.